The clone carrying this T cell receptor beta chain has a single count. The sample originates from a study of blood T cell repertoires in COVID-19. Repertoires were generated with immunoSEQ multiplex PCR, while TCRdb's copy carries only in-frame clones and drops some. The sample has tens of thousands of clones, approximately 80% seen once; the top ten hold roughly 17%. The CDR3 is made up of 16 amino acids. Germline V gene sequence: CDR1 SGHKS, CDR2 YYEKEE (reference sequence). V was pared by 5 bases and J by 3 bases, with 17 bases between. The chain couples TRBV5-5 to TRBJ1-4; no definite D call. The TCR sequence derives from a human donor in a cohort sampled during active COVID-19. The specimen sequenced was peripheral blood. The DNA for the CDR3 is TGTGCCAGCAGTCTAACCTGGGAGGTAGCTAATGAAAAACTGTTTTTT. Its protein product is CASSLTWEVANEKLFF.